This T cell receptor (beta chain) was recorded in a study of shared clonotypes between healthy human individuals. The naive CD8 subset, CD45RO-negative cells positively selected for CCR7, excluded terminally differentiated effector memory CD45RA+ cells. A note on this clone: Its antigen is as yet unknown. Other DNA sequences in the same sample also yield this CDR3.

Study results and caveats: Generally, naive subsets came out with larger estimated richness than memory subsets.

Sequenced by immunoSEQ multiplex PCR; TCRdb stores in-frame clones only, minus some. The table has nearly 2 million clones, 85% to 95% seen once. This clonotype was sampled from a man aged 18 to 30 in good health. The source material was naive CD8+ T cells sorted from blood.

CDR3: CAWSGGTYEQYF. The DNA of the CDR3 is TGTGCCTGGAGTGGTGGGACCTACGAGCAGTACTTC. The V gene is TRBV30, the J gene TRBJ2-7; D remains ambiguous. CDR3 length: 12 residues. CDR1 and CDR2 from the germline V gene are GTSNPN and SVGIG (reference sequence). V was clipped by 1 base and J by 2 bases, with 6 bases between them.